This T cell receptor (beta chain) was recovered during a study of identical twins. Worth noting for this clonotype: As yet, its antigen is unknown.

Template switching supplied a universal primer site; unique molecular identifiers were carried on the cDNA. TCRdb reanalysed the 5' RACE reads using MiXCR and keeps one entry per CDR3 protein. The data show around 1.7 million distinct CDR3 sequences, about 32% seen once. The ends lost 2 bases at V and 4 bases at J; junction bases unmatched: 7. The CDR3 totals 15 residues. The germline gives CDR1 SQVTM, CDR2 ANQGSEA. Study-wide results and caveats: Partial confounding of zero-insertion analyses by invariant MAIT and iNKT cells was possible. Models predicted less out-of-frame TCR alpha sharing in monozygotic twins than was found.

The gene calls are TRBV29-1 and TRBJ2-7, with 11 bases lining up with TRBD1. This receptor was obtained from a newborn girl in good health. Input material: cord blood. CDR3 nucleotide sequence: TGCAGCGTTGAAATCGGGGGACAGGGGGTTTACGAGCAGTACTTC. This translates into CSVEIGGQGVYEQYF.